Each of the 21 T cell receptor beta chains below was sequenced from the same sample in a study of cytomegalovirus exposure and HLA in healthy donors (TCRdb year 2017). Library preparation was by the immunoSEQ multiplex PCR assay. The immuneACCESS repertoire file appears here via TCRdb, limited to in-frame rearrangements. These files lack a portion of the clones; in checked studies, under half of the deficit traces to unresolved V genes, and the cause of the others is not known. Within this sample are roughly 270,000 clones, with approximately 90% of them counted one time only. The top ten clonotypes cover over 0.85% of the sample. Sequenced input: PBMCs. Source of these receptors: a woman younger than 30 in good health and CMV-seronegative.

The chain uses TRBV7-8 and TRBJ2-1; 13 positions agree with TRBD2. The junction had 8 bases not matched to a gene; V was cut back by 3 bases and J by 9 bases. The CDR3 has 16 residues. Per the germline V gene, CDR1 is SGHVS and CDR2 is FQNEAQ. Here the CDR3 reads CASSFRPGTSGVEQFF. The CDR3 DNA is TGTGCCAGCAGCTTTCGACCTGGGACTAGCGGGGTTGAGCAGTTCTTC.

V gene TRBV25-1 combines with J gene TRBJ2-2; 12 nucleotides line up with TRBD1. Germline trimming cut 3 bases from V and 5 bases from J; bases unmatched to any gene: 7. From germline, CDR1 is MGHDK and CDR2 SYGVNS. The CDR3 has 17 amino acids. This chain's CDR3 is CASSDRPGQGATGELFF. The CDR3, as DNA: TGTGCCAGCAGTGATAGACCGGGACAGGGGGCGACCGGGGAGCTGTTTTTT.

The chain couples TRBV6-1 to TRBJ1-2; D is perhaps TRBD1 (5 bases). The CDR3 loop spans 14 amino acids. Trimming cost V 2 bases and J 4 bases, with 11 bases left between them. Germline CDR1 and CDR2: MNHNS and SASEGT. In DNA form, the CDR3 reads TGTGCCAGCAGTGAAAGCGGGGGATTCTATGGCTACACCTTC. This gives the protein CASSESGGFYGYTF.

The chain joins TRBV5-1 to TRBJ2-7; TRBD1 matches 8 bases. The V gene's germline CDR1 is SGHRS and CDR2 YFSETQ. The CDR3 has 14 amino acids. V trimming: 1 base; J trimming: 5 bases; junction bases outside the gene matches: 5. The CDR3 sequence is CASSLRNRGNEQYF. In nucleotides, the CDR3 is TGCGCCAGCAGCTTGAGGAACAGGGGGAACGAGCAGTACTTC.

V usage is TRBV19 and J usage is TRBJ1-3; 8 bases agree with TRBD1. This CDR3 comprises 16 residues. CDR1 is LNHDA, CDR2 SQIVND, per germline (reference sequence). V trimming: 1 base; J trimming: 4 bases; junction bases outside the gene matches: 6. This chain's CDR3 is CASSIGGTGTGNTIYF. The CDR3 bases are TGTGCCAGTAGTATAGGAGGGACAGGTACGGGAAACACCATATATTTT.

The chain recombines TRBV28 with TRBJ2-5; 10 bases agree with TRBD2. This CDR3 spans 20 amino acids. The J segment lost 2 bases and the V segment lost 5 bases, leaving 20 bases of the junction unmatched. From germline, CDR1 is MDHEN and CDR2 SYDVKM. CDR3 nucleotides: TGTGCCAGCAGTCCCGGTTGGGATCCGGGACTAGCGTTCCATCAAGAGACCCAGTACTTC. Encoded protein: CASSPGWDPGLAFHQETQYF.

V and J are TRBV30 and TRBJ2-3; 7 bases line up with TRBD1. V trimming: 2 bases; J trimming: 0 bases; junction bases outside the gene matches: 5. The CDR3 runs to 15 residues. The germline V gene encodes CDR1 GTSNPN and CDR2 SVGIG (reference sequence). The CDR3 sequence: CAWSRQGTSTDTQYF. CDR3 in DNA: TGTGCCTGGAGTCGACAGGGTACTAGCACAGATACGCAGTATTTT.

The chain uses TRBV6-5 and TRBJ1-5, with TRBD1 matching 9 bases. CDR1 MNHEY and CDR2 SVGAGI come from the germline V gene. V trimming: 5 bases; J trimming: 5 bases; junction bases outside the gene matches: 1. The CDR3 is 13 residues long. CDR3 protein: CASSRTGDQPQHF. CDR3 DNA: TGTGCCAGCAGTCGGACAGGGGATCAGCCCCAGCATTTT.

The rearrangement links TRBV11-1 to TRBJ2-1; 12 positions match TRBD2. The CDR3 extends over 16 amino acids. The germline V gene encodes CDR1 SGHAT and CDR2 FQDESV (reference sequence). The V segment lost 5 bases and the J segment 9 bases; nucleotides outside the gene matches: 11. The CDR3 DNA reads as TGTGCCAGCAGCCCAAGCACTAGCGGGAGGTATAGTGAGCAGTTCTTC. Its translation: CASSPSTSGRYSEQFF.

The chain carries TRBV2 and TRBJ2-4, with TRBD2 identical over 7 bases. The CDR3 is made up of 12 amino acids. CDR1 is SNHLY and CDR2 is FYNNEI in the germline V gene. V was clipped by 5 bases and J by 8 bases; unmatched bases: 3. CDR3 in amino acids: CASSREVDIQYF. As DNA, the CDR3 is TGTGCCAGCAGTCGGGAGGTAGACATTCAGTACTTC. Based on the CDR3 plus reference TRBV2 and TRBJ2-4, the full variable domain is EPEVTQTPSHQVTQMGQEVILRCVPISNHLYFYWYRQILGQKVEFLVSFYNNEISEKSEIFDDQFSVERPDGSNFTLKIRSTKLEDSAMYFCASSREVDIQYFGAGTRLSVL.

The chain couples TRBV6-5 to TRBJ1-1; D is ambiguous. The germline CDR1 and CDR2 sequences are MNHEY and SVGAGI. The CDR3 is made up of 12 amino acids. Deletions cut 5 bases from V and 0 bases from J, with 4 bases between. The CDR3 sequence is CASSRMNTEAFF. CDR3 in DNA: TGTGCCAGCAGTCGTATGAACACTGAAGCTTTCTTT.

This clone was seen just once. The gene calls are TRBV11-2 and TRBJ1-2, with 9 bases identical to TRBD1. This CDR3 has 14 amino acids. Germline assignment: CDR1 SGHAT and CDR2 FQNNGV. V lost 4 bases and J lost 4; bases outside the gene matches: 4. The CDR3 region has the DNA TGTGCCAGCAGCTCAACAGGGGGCAGCTATGGCTACACCTTC. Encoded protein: CASSSTGGSYGYTF.

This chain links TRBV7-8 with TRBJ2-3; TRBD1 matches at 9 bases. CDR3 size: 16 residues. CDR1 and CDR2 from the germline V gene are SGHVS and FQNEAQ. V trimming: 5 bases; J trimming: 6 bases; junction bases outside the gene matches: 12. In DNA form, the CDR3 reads TGTGCCAGCAGCGCGCGACCGGGACAGGGCGCGGATACGCAGTATTTT. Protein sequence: CASSARPGQGADTQYF.

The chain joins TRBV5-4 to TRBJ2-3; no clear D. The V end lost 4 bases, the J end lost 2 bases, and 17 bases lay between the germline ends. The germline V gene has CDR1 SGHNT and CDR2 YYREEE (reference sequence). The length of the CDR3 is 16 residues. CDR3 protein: CASSPQVPQPTDTQYF. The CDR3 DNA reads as TGTGCCAGCAGCCCTCAGGTCCCCCAACCCACAGATACGCAGTATTTT.

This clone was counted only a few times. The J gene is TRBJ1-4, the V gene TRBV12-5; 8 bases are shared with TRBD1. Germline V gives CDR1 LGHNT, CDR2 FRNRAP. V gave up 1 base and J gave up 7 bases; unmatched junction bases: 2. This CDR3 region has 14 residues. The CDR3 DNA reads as TGTGCTAGTGGTTTGGGACAGGGGCGTGAAAAACTGTTTTTT. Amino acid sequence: CASGLGQGREKLFF. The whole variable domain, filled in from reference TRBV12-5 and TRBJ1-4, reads DARVTQTPRHKVTEMGQEVTMRCQPILGHNTVFWYRQTMMQGLELLAYFRNRAPLDDSGMPKDRFSAEMPDATLATLKIQPSEPRDSAVYFCASGLGQGREKLFFGSGTQLSVL.

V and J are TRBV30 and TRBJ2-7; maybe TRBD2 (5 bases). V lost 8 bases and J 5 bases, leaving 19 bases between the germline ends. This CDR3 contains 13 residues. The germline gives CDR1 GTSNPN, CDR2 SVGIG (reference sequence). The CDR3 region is CATPSGRRNEQYF. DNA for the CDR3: TGTGCCACACCTTCGGGCCGGAGGAACGAGCAGTACTTC.

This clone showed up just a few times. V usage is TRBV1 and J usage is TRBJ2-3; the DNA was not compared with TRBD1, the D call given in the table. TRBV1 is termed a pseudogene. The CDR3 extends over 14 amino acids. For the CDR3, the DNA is TGCACCAGCAGCCAAGGGACAGGGACAGATACGCAGTATTTT. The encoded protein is CTSSQGTGTDTQYF.

The DNA of the CDR3 is TGTGCCAGCAGTCCCGCAGGGGATCAGCCCCAGCATTTT. It encodes CASSPAGDQPQHF. The V call is TRBV6-6, the J call TRBJ1-5; tentative D call: TRBD1 (6 bases). The V and J ends lost 5 bases and 5 bases respectively, with 10 bases between them. The CDR3 covers 13 residues. Germline V gene lookup returns CDR1 MNHNY and CDR2 SVGAGI (reference sequence).

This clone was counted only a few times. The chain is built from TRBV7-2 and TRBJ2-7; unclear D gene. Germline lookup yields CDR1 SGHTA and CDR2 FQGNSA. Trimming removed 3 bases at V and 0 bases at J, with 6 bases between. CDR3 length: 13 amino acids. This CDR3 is CASSFTGSYEQYF. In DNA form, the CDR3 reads TGTGCCAGCAGCTTTACTGGCTCCTACGAGCAGTACTTC.

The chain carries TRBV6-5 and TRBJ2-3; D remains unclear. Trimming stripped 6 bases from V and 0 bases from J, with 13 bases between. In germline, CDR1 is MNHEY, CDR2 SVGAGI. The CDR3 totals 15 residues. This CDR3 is CASSSYLSSTDTQYF. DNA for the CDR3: TGTGCCAGCAGCTCATATCTAAGTAGCACAGATACGCAGTATTTT.

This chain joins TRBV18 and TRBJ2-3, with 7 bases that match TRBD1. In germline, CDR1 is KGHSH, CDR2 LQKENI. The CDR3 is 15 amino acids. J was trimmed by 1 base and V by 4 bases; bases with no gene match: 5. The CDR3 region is CASSRRQGGTDTQYF. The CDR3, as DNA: TGTGCCAGCTCACGACGACAGGGCGGCACAGATACGCAGTATTTT.